A selection of T cell receptor beta chains follows, all from one sample in a study of cytomegalovirus exposure and HLA in healthy donors. Assay: immunoSEQ multiplex PCR; the TCRdb copy retains only in-frame clones and omits some. Among about 120,000 clones listed, over 60% were seen once. The sequenced sample consisted of PBMCs. These receptors originate from a woman aged 40 to 55 in good health and CMV-seropositive. Both conserved end residues are part of each CDR3. Fields, in order: D gene, V gene, J gene, clone size, CDR3 protein, CDR3 DNA. A D gene is named only where the DNA matches it firmly. The size of a clone is reported for some rows only, either as once, few or many, or as a class for expanded clones.

D gene: -
V gene: TRBV9
J gene: TRBJ1-4
clone size: -
CDR3 protein: CASSVMQQPNEKLFF
CDR3 DNA: TGTGCCAGCAGCGTTATGCAACAGCCTAATGAAAAACTGTTTTTT

D gene: -
V gene: TRBV1
J gene: TRBJ2-3
clone size: few
CDR3 protein: CTSSHALGGSEADTQYF
CDR3 DNA: TGCACCAGCAGCCATGCCTTGGGCGGGTCGGAGGCAGATACGCAGTATTTT

D gene: -
V gene: TRBV19
J gene: TRBJ1-5
clone size: few
CDR3 protein: CASSIRAGEPQHF
CDR3 DNA: TGTGCCAGTAGTATACGGGCGGGGGAGCCCCAGCATTTT

D gene: -
V gene: TRBV6-5
J gene: TRBJ2-3
clone size: -
CDR3 protein: CASKGQGGDTQYF
CDR3 DNA: TGTGCCAGCAAGGGCCAGGGTGGAGATACGCAGTATTTT

D gene: -
V gene: TRBV5-1
J gene: TRBJ2-1
clone size: -
CDR3 protein: CASSYSYNEQFF
CDR3 DNA: TGCGCCAGCTCGTACAGTTACAATGAGCAGTTCTTC

D gene: -
V gene: TRBV7-9
J gene: TRBJ1-6
clone size: -
CDR3 protein: CASSQLREGSPLHF
CDR3 DNA: TGTGCCAGCAGCCAACTCAGAGAGGGATCACCCCTCCACTTT

D gene: -
V gene: TRBV25-1
J gene: TRBJ1-5
clone size: -
CDR3 protein: CASSESGRNQPQHF
CDR3 DNA: TGTGCCAGCAGCGAATCGGGGAGGAATCAGCCCCAGCATTTT

D gene: -
V gene: TRBV7-3
J gene: TRBJ1-1
clone size: -
CDR3 protein: CASSLNRARNTEAFF
CDR3 DNA: TGTGCCAGCAGCTTAAACAGGGCAAGGAACACTGAAGCTTTCTTT

D gene: TRBD2
V gene: TRBV7-3
J gene: TRBJ2-7
clone size: -
CDR3 protein: CASSLTGTSMSEQYF
CDR3 DNA: TGTGCCAGCAGCTTAACCGGGACTAGCATGTCAGAGCAGTACTTC

D gene: -
V gene: TRBV10-3
J gene: TRBJ1-6
clone size: -
CDR3 protein: CAISDGRGSYNSPLHF
CDR3 DNA: TGTGCCATCAGTGACGGACGGGGATCCTATAATTCACCCCTCCACTTT

D gene: -
V gene: TRBV15
J gene: TRBJ1-3
clone size: -
CDR3 protein: CATSRGGLGSGNTIYF
CDR3 DNA: TGTGCCACCAGCAGAGGGGGCCTCGGCTCTGGAAACACCATATATTTT

D gene: TRBD1
V gene: TRBV7-2
J gene: TRBJ1-2
clone size: once
CDR3 protein: CASSSRTGGKGGGYTF
CDR3 DNA: TGTGCCAGCAGCTCCCGCACAGGGGGGAAGGGAGGTGGCTACACCTTC

D gene: TRBD2
V gene: TRBV7-9
J gene: TRBJ2-3
clone size: -
CDR3 protein: CASSSPPGLAGVSTDTQYF
CDR3 DNA: TGTGCCAGCAGCTCGCCGCCGGGACTAGCGGGAGTTAGCACAGATACGCAGTATTTT

D gene: TRBD1
V gene: TRBV18
J gene: TRBJ2-1
clone size: -
CDR3 protein: CASSTGSSYNEQFF
CDR3 DNA: TGTGCCAGCTCGACAGGGAGCTCCTACAATGAGCAGTTCTTC

D gene: -
V gene: TRBV18
J gene: TRBJ2-7
clone size: -
CDR3 protein: CASSLDSSLYEQYF
CDR3 DNA: TGTGCCAGCTCACTCGACTCAAGCCTCTACGAGCAGTACTTC

D gene: -
V gene: TRBV4-1
J gene: TRBJ2-3
clone size: -
CDR3 protein: CASSPGAISTDTQYF
CDR3 DNA: TGCGCCAGCAGCCCTGGGGCCATTAGCACAGATACGCAGTATTTT

D gene: TRBD1
V gene: TRBV9
J gene: TRBJ1-2
clone size: -
CDR3 protein: CASSPGGGYGYTF
CDR3 DNA: TGTGCCAGCAGCCCAGGGGGAGGCTATGGCTACACCTTC

D gene: -
V gene: TRBV11-2
J gene: TRBJ2-7
clone size: -
CDR3 protein: CASSLDPSGSYEQYF
CDR3 DNA: TGTGCCAGCAGCTTAGACCCATCCGGCTCCTACGAGCAGTACTTC

D gene: TRBD1
V gene: TRBV10-2
J gene: TRBJ1-5
clone size: once
CDR3 protein: CASSERATGKDQPQHF
CDR3 DNA: TGCGCCAGCAGTGAGAGGGCGACAGGGAAGGATCAGCCCCAGCATTTT

D gene: TRBD1
V gene: TRBV2
J gene: TRBJ1-2
clone size: -
CDR3 protein: CASTTGTGRGYTF
CDR3 DNA: TGTGCCAGCACTACCGGGACAGGGCGCGGCTACACCTTC

D gene: TRBD2
V gene: TRBV7-9
J gene: TRBJ2-1
clone size: -
CDR3 protein: CASSLAASGSLDEQFF
CDR3 DNA: TGTGCCAGCAGCTTAGCGGCTAGCGGGAGTTTAGATGAGCAGTTCTTC

D gene: TRBD2
V gene: TRBV5-1
J gene: TRBJ2-3
clone size: -
CDR3 protein: CASSRTSGRDTQYF
CDR3 DNA: TGCGCCAGCAGCCGGACTAGCGGGAGGGATACGCAGTATTTT

D gene: -
V gene: TRBV7-8
J gene: TRBJ1-2
clone size: -
CDR3 protein: CASSRREGNYGYTF
CDR3 DNA: TGTGCCAGCAGCCGGAGGGAGGGGAACTATGGCTACACCTTC

D gene: -
V gene: TRBV11-2
J gene: TRBJ2-2
clone size: -
CDR3 protein: CASSLYRRNTGELFF
CDR3 DNA: TGTGCCAGCAGCTTATACCGGAGGAACACCGGGGAGCTGTTTTTT

D gene: TRBD1
V gene: TRBV5-1
J gene: TRBJ1-5
clone size: -
CDR3 protein: CASSQDRLSNQPQHF
CDR3 DNA: TGCGCCAGCAGCCAGGACAGGCTTAGCAATCAGCCCCAGCATTTT

D gene: TRBD1
V gene: TRBV11-2
J gene: TRBJ2-7
clone size: -
CDR3 protein: CASSPTGSSYEQYF
CDR3 DNA: TGTGCCAGCAGCCCGACAGGGAGCTCCTACGAGCAGTACTTC

D gene: TRBD2
V gene: TRBV29-1
J gene: TRBJ2-7
clone size: few
CDR3 protein: CSAAGTSGRVAYEQYF
CDR3 DNA: TGCAGCGCCGCCGGGACTAGCGGGAGGGTTGCCTACGAGCAGTACTTC

D gene: -
V gene: TRBV6-4
J gene: TRBJ1-1
clone size: once
CDR3 protein: CASSDTGTTEAFF
CDR3 DNA: TGTGCCAGCAGTGATACAGGGACGACTGAAGCTTTCTTT

D gene: TRBD2
V gene: TRBV2
J gene: TRBJ2-2
clone size: -
CDR3 protein: CASSVPGTSGNTGELFF
CDR3 DNA: TGTGCCAGCAGTGTTCCCGGGACTAGCGGGAACACCGGGGAGCTGTTTTTT

D gene: -
V gene: TRBV30
J gene: TRBJ2-7
clone size: -
CDR3 protein: CAWSVRQFGIYEQYF
CDR3 DNA: TGTGCCTGGAGTGTACGACAGTTCGGCATATACGAGCAGTACTTC

D gene: -
V gene: TRBV7-2
J gene: TRBJ1-2
clone size: -
CDR3 protein: CASSPVYGYTF
CDR3 DNA: TGTGCCAGCAGCCCCGTCTATGGCTACACCTTC